The rows below give T cell receptor beta chains drawn from one sample of a study of shared clonotypes between healthy human individuals. The table came from immunoSEQ multiplex PCR; TCRdb's copy has only in-frame clones and leaves some out. The repertoire consists of about 2.2 million clones, with roughly 91% occurring once and the leading ten covering under 2%. Sequenced sample: naive CD8+ T cells from PBMCs. The receptors were gathered from a man younger than 35 in good health. Some clones in this sample may be carry-over from other donors' samples. Each CDR3 is given without its conserved first and last residue. The D gene is left open where the match is weak.

cdr3_aa,d_call,j_call,v_call
ASSVGSSTGELF,-,TRBJ2-2,TRBV9
ASSLPPWGTHNEQF,-,TRBJ2-1,TRBV28
ASSSSVGETQY,-,TRBJ2-5,TRBV7-8
ASSLDSTFRSSYEQY,-,TRBJ2-7,TRBV11-2
ASSQAGPGNQPQH,-,TRBJ1-5,TRBV7-9
ASSPGTSGVNEQF,TRBD2,TRBJ2-1,TRBV27
ASSLVTAQEAF,-,TRBJ1-1,TRBV5-4
ASSVYGTGVYGYT,TRBD1,TRBJ1-2,TRBV9
ASSSSGRVDEQF,TRBD2,TRBJ2-1,TRBV7-9
ASSQDPGTGERNTIY,-,TRBJ1-3,TRBV4-2
ASSIDRDTGVNTEAF,-,TRBJ1-1,TRBV19
ASSIGAGPNEQF,-,TRBJ2-1,TRBV19
ASMSGGPEGYT,TRBD1,TRBJ1-2,TRBV9
ASSLRGDDYEQY,-,TRBJ2-7,TRBV28
ASGVGGRSYEQY,-,TRBJ2-7,TRBV2
ASSRDQIETQY,-,TRBJ2-5,TRBV13
ASSTPGAEAF,-,TRBJ1-1,TRBV11-2
ASRHRAHSYEQY,-,TRBJ2-7,TRBV2
ASSLERGPANVLT,-,TRBJ2-6,TRBV27
ASSQLAEQPGYNEQF,TRBD2,TRBJ2-1,TRBV4-1
ASSPGSGGELF,-,TRBJ2-2,TRBV6-5
ASSTGTSMF,TRBD2,TRBJ2-1,TRBV6-5
ASSLTRLAGSYNEQF,TRBD2,TRBJ2-1,TRBV11-2
ASSPDTGVKTQY,TRBD1,TRBJ2-5,TRBV13
SVLDSNEQY,-,-,TRBV29-1
ASSLVRGSAYEQY,-,TRBJ2-7,TRBV5-1
ASSLARGASNQPQH,-,TRBJ1-5,TRBV7-8
AIRKIAGDSNEQF,TRBD2,TRBJ2-1,TRBV10-3
ASSFGFSGNTIY,-,TRBJ1-3,TRBV5-6
SGLAGVDNEQF,TRBD2,TRBJ2-1,TRBV29-1
ASSLSPRVGGELF,-,TRBJ2-2,TRBV27
AIREGPAEPEQY,-,TRBJ2-7,TRBV10-3
ASSEGIGLAVYEQF,TRBD2,TRBJ2-1,TRBV6-1
ASSEARVAGVTEQF,TRBD2,TRBJ2-1,TRBV9
ASSSPEGAHPYEQY,-,TRBJ2-7,TRBV5-1
ATPTLDRSNQPQH,TRBD1,TRBJ1-5,TRBV15
ASGRWVADEQY,-,TRBJ2-7,TRBV6-5
ASSVAFDRSNTGELF,-,TRBJ2-2,TRBV9
ASSLATGENIQY,-,TRBJ2-4,TRBV5-6
ASSLGLASTDTQY,TRBD2,TRBJ2-3,TRBV7-9
ASSVLRTDTQY,-,TRBJ2-3,TRBV9
ASSGTDYNEQF,-,TRBJ2-1,TRBV9